The entry below describes one TCR beta chain. The record originates from a study of OX40 agonist ivuxolimab in advanced cancers. CDR1 is MDHEN and CDR2 is SYDVKM in the germline V gene. With 6 bases removed from V and 2 bases from J, the gap between germline ends came to 17 bases. This CDR3 region has 15 residues. Data came from immunoSEQ multiplex PCR; TCRdb stores just in-frame clones and leaves some out. This sample yields around 140,000 clones, of which around nine tenths are seen a single time; about 1% belongs to the top ten. The source of this sequence is an adult with an advanced solid tumor such as melanoma, head and neck, liver or kidney cancer. Sequencing used CD4+ or CD8+ T cells sorted from blood, obtained in a trial of the OX40 agonist ivuxolimab. The chain is built from TRBV28 and TRBJ2-7; the D gene is possibly TRBD1 (7 bases). CDR3 loop: CASRISGGQTYEQYF. The CDR3 nucleotides are TGTGCCAGCAGGATCTCAGGGGGGCAAACCTACGAGCAGTACTTC.